The T cell receptor beta chain described here comes from a study of vaccination and CD4 T cells after COVID-19. Turning to the study itself: The BNT162b2 or mRNA-1273 vaccine was given to participants in two doses. General study findings and limits: In convalescent patients, 304 of 307 vaccine-specific clones were spike mono-reactive.

A note on this clonotype: Antigen: not known.

Germline loops: CDR1 MDHEN, CDR2 SYDVKM. There are 13 residues in the CDR3. V lost 5 bases and J lost 7, with 12 bases in between. Indicated treatment: roughly ten-day PBMC culture with coronavirus spike peptide pools or control peptides (ViraFEST assay). Cultured CD4+ T-cell DNA underwent Oncomine TCR Beta short-read sequencing. TCRdb re-called the PCR reads with MiXCR, one entry per CDR3 protein. The data show over 15,000 distinct CDR3 sequences, 45% to 60% seen once. The clonotype was recovered from a human donor who had recovered from COVID-19. The specimen was CD4+ T cells from blood, cultured in vitro. This rearrangement joins TRBV28 to TRBJ1-3; tentative D call: TRBD1 (6 bases). This CDR3 is CASSSRQVNTIYF. The CDR3 DNA sequence: TGTGCCAGCAGTAGCCGACAGGTCAACACCATATATTTT.